This is a list of T cell receptor beta chains from one sample in a study of cytomegalovirus exposure and HLA in healthy donors. Clones were read by immunoSEQ multiplex PCR, and TCRdb kept only the in-frame ones, dropping some. The profile shows fewer than 200,000 clones, approximately 78% of them singletons. Material: PBMCs. The source of these receptors is a girl aged 2 to 9 in good health and CMV-seropositive. Each CDR3 is given with its conserved first and last residue. D genes are given only for firm matches. Clone size is not always given. Where it is, it says once, few, many or a class for expanded clones.

D	V	size	J	length	DNA	CDR3
TRBD2	TRBV30	-	TRBJ2-3	15	TGTGCCTGGAGTGGCCTTAGCGGGAGCACAGATACGCAGTATTTT	CAWSGLSGSTDTQYF
TRBD1	TRBV28	-	TRBJ2-2	15	TGTGCCAGCAGTGGGGACAGGGCGAACACCGGGGAGCTGTTTTTT	CASSGDRANTGELFF
-	TRBV5-1	-	TRBJ1-5	15	TGCGCCAGCAGCTTGTATGCGGGTAGCAATCAGCCCCAGCATTTT	CASSLYAGSNQPQHF
-	TRBV2	-	TRBJ1-3	16	TGTGCCAGCAGCTTGGGTGGGGAGTTAGTGAGAAACACCATATATTTT	CASSLGGELVRNTIYF
TRBD1	TRBV28	-	TRBJ1-1	15	TGTGCCAGCAGTCCTTCCGGGACAGCTAACACTGAAGCTTTCTTT	CASSPSGTANTEAFF
-	TRBV5-1	-	TRBJ2-5	13	TGCGCCAGCAGCTTGCGGGGGCAAGAGACCCAGTACTTC	CASSLRGQETQYF
-	TRBV23-1	-	TRBJ2-7	16	TGCGCCAGCAGCCAACTGAGGTCCCCTCCCTCCTACGAGCAGTACTTC	CASSQLRSPPSYEQYF
TRBD1	TRBV7-8	few	TRBJ1-5	16	TGTGCCAGCAGCTTAGTTAGGATACAGGGGGCTCAGCCCCAGCATTTT	CASSLVRIQGAQPQHF
-	TRBV10-3	-	TRBJ2-2	18	TGTGCCATCAGTGAGTCCGAAGGTAGGACAGAGAACACCGGGGAGCTGTTTTTT	CAISESEGRTENTGELFF
TRBD2	TRBV27	-	TRBJ2-1	16	TGTGCCAGCAGTCTTATACTAGCGGGAGGCTACAATGAGCAGTTCTTC	CASSLILAGGYNEQFF
-	TRBV28	few	TRBJ2-4	11	TGTGCCAGCAGTTTCAGGGACATTCAGTACTTC	CASSFRDIQYF
TRBD2	TRBV12-5	-	TRBJ2-3	19	TGTGCTAGTGGTTTGCCGACCCCTATCCTAGCGGCACTCACAGATACGCAGTATTTT	CASGLPTPILAALTDTQYF
TRBD1	TRBV7-9	-	TRBJ2-7	15	TGTGCCAGCAGCTTAGGGGACAGGGGGCGAGGAGAGCAGTACTTC	CASSLGDRGRGEQYF
TRBD2	TRBV2	-	TRBJ2-1	16	TGTGCCAGCACCGGGGTGGGGACTAGTATCCACAATGAGCAGTTCTTC	CASTGVGTSIHNEQFF
TRBD2	TRBV5-1	-	TRBJ2-5	13	TGCGCCAGCAGCTTGGAGGCTAGCGGGAGGGCGAACTTC	CASSLEASGRANF
-	TRBV4-1	-	TRBJ2-3	14	TGCGCCAGCAGCCAACCCCTAGCTACATATACGCAGTATTTT	CASSQPLATYTQYF
-	TRBV13	-	TRBJ1-2	13	TGTGCCAGCAGCTTACGAGATTTCGCTGGCTACACCTTC	CASSLRDFAGYTF
-	TRBV5-1	few	TRBJ2-2	15	TGCGCCAGCAGCTTACGACAGCTGTCGGACGGGGAGCTGTTTTTT	CASSLRQLSDGELFF
-	TRBV2	-	TRBJ1-6	14	TGTGCCAGCAGTGAGGCGGAGTTAGAGTCACCCCTCCACTTT	CASSEAELESPLHF
TRBD1	TRBV29-1	-	TRBJ2-1	14	TGCAGCGTCTTTACCGGGACAGCACCCAATGAGCAGTTCTTC	CSVFTGTAPNEQFF
-	TRBV28	-	TRBJ2-7	14	TGTGCCAGCAGTATATTCGGAGGGCGCTACGAGCAGTACTTC	CASSIFGGRYEQYF
TRBD2	TRBV2	-	TRBJ2-1	16	TGTGCCAGCAGTGAGCCGGGACTAGCGCGAGACAATGAGCAGTTCTTC	CASSEPGLARDNEQFF
TRBD2	TRBV11-2	once	TRBJ2-2	19	TGTGCCAGCAGCTTGTACGGACTAGCGGTTACGGCGAACACCGGGGAGCTGTTTTTT	CASSLYGLAVTANTGELFF
TRBD2	TRBV29-1	-	TRBJ2-1	17	TGCAGCGTTGTCCCCATCGAGCGGGGGCGATCCTACAATGAGCAGTTCTTC	CSVVPIERGRSYNEQFF